The 10 T cell receptor beta chains below all came from one sample that was sequenced in a study of blood T cell repertoires in COVID-19. Assay used: immunoSEQ multiplex PCR; TCRdb lists only in-frame clones, some missing. The data show about 480,000 clones, roughly 89% seen once. Source material: peripheral blood. The source is a woman aged 50 to 60 with COVID-19, enrolled during active disease.

This sequence joins TRBV25-1 and TRBJ2-3; D possibly corresponds to TRBD1 (5 bases). Germline assignment: CDR1 MGHDK and CDR2 SYGVNS. The germline V and J ends were trimmed by 7 bases and 6 bases, with 17 bases remaining between them. The CDR3 extends over 14 amino acids. In DNA, the CDR3 is TGTGCCAGCATCCCAGGGTACCCCGTTGATACGCAGTATTTT. Translating gives CASIPGYPVDTQYF.

This clone has just one count. V is TRBV6-2 or TRBV6-3 and J is TRBJ2-5; 11 positions match TRBD2. Germline V gene data show CDR1 as MNHEY and CDR2 as SVGEGT. The CDR3 consists of 11 residues. After removal of 5 bases from V and 13 bases from J, the junction contained 3 bases not matched to a gene. Here the CDR3 reads CASSPTSGVYF. DNA for the CDR3: TGTGCCAGCAGTCCGACTAGCGGGGTGTACTTC.

J is TRBJ1-1 and V is TRBV18, with D perhaps TRBD1 (6 bases). V was pared by 0 bases and J by 6 bases, with 8 bases between. CDR1 is KGHSH and CDR2 is LQKENI in the germline V gene. The CDR3 sequence is 13 residues long. CDR3 sequence (DNA): TGTGCCAGCTCACCACCGGGGGCCCCTGAAGCTTTCTTT. The encoded protein is CASSPPGAPEAFF.

The CDR3 DNA follows: TGTGCCAGCAGTTCTAGGGGATTCGCCGGGGAGCTGTTTTTT. Translating gives CASSSRGFAGELFF. J is TRBJ2-2 and V is TRBV5-4; a weak D match, TRBD1 (5 bases). The ends were cut back, 5 bases at V and 6 bases at J, with 14 bases in the middle. This CDR3 spans 14 amino acids. Germline values: CDR1 SGHNT, CDR2 YYREEE (reference sequence).

The chain carries TRBV2 and TRBJ1-5; 8 positions match TRBD1. V dropped 6 bases and J dropped 3; count of bases not matched to a gene: 7. Per the germline V gene, CDR1 is SNHLY and CDR2 is FYNNEI. The CDR3 has 15 amino acids. CDR3 DNA sequence: TGTGCCAGCAGCGCCGGGACAGGTAACAATCAGCCCCAGCATTTT. Residues: CASSAGTGNNQPQHF.

This clone showed up just once. J is TRBJ1-1 and V is TRBV3-1 (or the pseudogene TRBV3-2); D might be TRBD1 (5 bases). Germline V gene sequence: CDR1 LGHDT, CDR2 YNNKEL (reference sequence). V lost 0 bases, J lost 1 base, and 12 bases lay in between. There are 16 residues in the CDR3. The CDR3 coding sequence is TGTGCCAGCAGCCAAGAGCCAGGACACTCGAACACTGAAGCTTTCTTT. This encodes CASSQEPGHSNTEAFF.

The V and J genes are TRBV5-1 and TRBJ2-7, with 7 bases aligning to TRBD1. The germline V gene has CDR1 SGHRS and CDR2 YFSETQ. The V and J ends lost 4 bases and 0 bases, in that order; junction bases with no gene match: 7. This CDR3 comprises 15 residues. In DNA, the CDR3 is TGCGCCAGCAGCCCGGGACAGACAAGCTCCTACGAGCAGTACTTC. It codes for CASSPGQTSSYEQYF.

In regard to this clone: Other nucleotide sequences from this sample produce the same CDR3. The chain couples TRBV30 to TRBJ1-1; 8 bases agree with TRBD1. This CDR3 is built from 14 residues. Germline-derived CDR1 and CDR2 are GTSNPN and SVGIG (reference sequence). The V segment lost 0 bases and the J segment 1 base; nucleotides outside the gene matches: 1. The CDR3 coding sequence is TGTGCCTGGAGTGTTCAGGGGGCGAACACTGAAGCTTTCTTT. Its translation is CAWSVQGANTEAFF. The entire variable domain, with the rest obtained from reference TRBV30 and TRBJ1-1, is as follows: SQTIHQWPATLVQPVGSPLSLECTVEGTSNPNLYWYRQAAGRGLQLLFYSVGIGQISSEVPQNLSASRPQDRQFILSSKKLLLSDSGFYLCAWSVQGANTEAFFGQGTRLTVV.

V gene TRBV5-1 combines with J gene TRBJ2-6; 8 nucleotides align to TRBD2. This CDR3 is built from 14 residues. Germline CDR1 SGHRS, CDR2 YFSETQ. Germline trimming cut 6 bases from V and 3 bases from J; bases unmatched to any gene: 2. This chain's CDR3 is CASTGLDGANVLTF. The CDR3, as DNA: TGCGCCAGCACGGGACTAGATGGGGCCAACGTCCTGACTTTC. Based on the CDR3 plus reference TRBV5-1 and TRBJ2-6, the full variable domain is KAGVTQTPRYLIKTRGQQVTLSCSPISGHRSVSWYQQTPGQGLQFLFEYFSETQRNKGNFPGRFSGRQFSNSRSEMNVSTLELGDSALYLCASTGLDGANVLTFGAGSRLTVL.

The sample holds one count of this clone. This chain joins TRBV2 and TRBJ1-2, with a weak D call TRBD1 (5 bases). The V end lost 7 bases, the J end lost 3 bases, and 9 bases lay between the germline ends. Germline lookup yields CDR1 SNHLY and CDR2 FYNNEI. There are 12 residues in the CDR3. Written as DNA, the CDR3 is TGTGCCAGCACCGCGGGGGACTATGGCTACACCTTC. Amino acid sequence: CASTAGDYGYTF.